The present T cell receptor beta chain was sequenced within a study of blood T cell repertoires in COVID-19. About the study: Material from acute and convalescent COVID-19 was sourced from the United States, Italy and Spain. T cells, B-cell-depleted T cells, or PBMCs supplied cDNA or gDNA.

Authors' methods: Estimates of nucleated cell counts were drawn from the amplification of reference gene primers. Only in-frame clones appear in the TCRdb table, and some are missing; sequencing was by immunoSEQ multiplex PCR. The V and J calls and clone size were taken over from that table, and D and trimming were inferred from the DNA. The sample contains approximately 150,000 clones, 65% to 85% of which appear only once. The CDR3 spans 16 residues. V shed 2 bases and J 4 bases; nucleotides not matched to a gene: 3. From germline, CDR1 is LGHDT and CDR2 YNNKEL (reference sequence). The sequenced material came from peripheral blood. The sequence derives from a man aged 60-69 years with active or convalescent COVID-19. This sequence joins TRBV3-1 (or the pseudogene TRBV3-2) and TRBJ2-1, with 12 bases that match TRBD2. In DNA form, the CDR3 reads TGTGCCAGCAGCCAAATACTAGCGGGAGGTTACAATGAGCAGTTCTTC. Protein product: CASSQILAGGYNEQFF.